These 21 T cell receptor beta chains were all obtained from the same sample, sequenced in a study of T cell responses to AZD1222 COVID-19 vaccine. Libraries were prepared by immunoSEQ multiplex PCR; TCRdb keeps only in-frame clonotypes and omits some of them. Here the sample spans around 140,000 clones, more than 75% being singletons. The sequenced sample was peripheral blood, obtained on day 0 of AZD1222 vaccination. All receptors come from an adult in good health.

This clone was picked up one time. The rearrangement joins TRBV7-3 to TRBJ1-1; no clear D gene. The CDR3 loop spans 13 amino acids. V shed 2 bases and J shed 4 bases, with 8 bases lying between them. The germline gives CDR1 SGHTA, CDR2 FQGTGA. The CDR3 sequence is CASSLSPGTEAFF. CDR3 coding DNA: TGTGCCAGCAGCTTATCCCCGGGCACTGAAGCTTTCTTT.

V usage is TRBV7-9 and J usage is TRBJ2-2; the match to TRBD2 covers 9 bases. This CDR3 region has 15 residues. Germline V lookup: CDR1 SEHNR, CDR2 FQNEAQ (reference sequence). Trimming took 3 bases from V and 7 from J; bases not matched to a gene: 6. CDR3 sequence: CASSLSGGRIGELFF. As DNA, the CDR3 is TGTGCCAGCAGCTTGAGCGGGGGGAGGATCGGGGAGCTGTTTTTT.

The chain is built from TRBV7-2 and TRBJ1-5; D gene ambiguous. The CDR3 runs 15 residues. V was pared by 5 bases and J by 0 bases, with 11 bases between. Germline-derived CDR1 and CDR2 are SGHTA and FQGNSA. CDR3 in amino acids: CASSADGTSNQPQHF. The CDR3 nucleotides read TGTGCCAGCAGCGCGGACGGTACTAGCAATCAGCCCCAGCATTTT.

In nucleotides, the CDR3 is TGTGCCAGCAGCCCCCCTGCCCAGGGTTATACTGAAGCTTTCTTT. It is translated as CASSPPAQGYTEAFF. V gene TRBV3-1 (or the pseudogene TRBV3-2) combines with J gene TRBJ1-1; the D gene is possibly TRBD1 (5 bases). This CDR3 region has 15 residues. Trimming cost V 4 bases and J 5 bases, with 17 bases left between them. Germline loops: CDR1 LGHDT, CDR2 YNNKEL (reference sequence).

This clone came up a few times. CDR3: CASNSIRTGGDNSPLHF. In nucleotides, the CDR3 is TGTGCCAGCAATTCTATTCGGACAGGGGGGGACAATTCACCCCTCCACTTT. The chain joins TRBV28 to TRBJ1-6; 10 bases are a match to TRBD1. Germline CDR1 MDHEN, CDR2 SYDVKM. Germline trimming cut 7 bases from V and 7 bases from J; bases unmatched to any gene: 13. The CDR3 covers 17 residues.

The CDR3 region has the DNA TGTGCCAGCTCCGGGAGGCCGACTAGCACAGATACGCAGTATTTT. Translating gives CASSGRPTSTDTQYF. The V gene is TRBV28, the J gene TRBJ2-3; 7 nucleotides line up with TRBD2. The CDR3 consists of 15 residues. The V and J ends lost 8 bases and 0 bases, in that order; junction bases with no gene match: 8. Per the germline V gene, CDR1 is MDHEN and CDR2 is SYDVKM.

J is TRBJ1-1 and V is TRBV28; D perhaps matches TRBD1 (5 bases). This CDR3 is 15 amino acids long. V was pared by 3 bases and J by 3 bases, with 14 bases between. Germline loops: CDR1 MDHEN, CDR2 SYDVKM. The CDR3 sequence is CASSFLGAGDTEAFF. The CDR3 nucleotides read TGTGCCAGCAGTTTCCTCGGGGCGGGTGACACTGAAGCTTTCTTT.

The genes are TRBV6-6 and TRBJ1-2; D is possibly TRBD1 (6 bases). Germline V CDR1 and CDR2: MNHNY, SVGAGI (reference sequence). The germline V and J ends were trimmed by 5 bases and 8 bases, with 12 bases remaining between them. This CDR3 comprises 12 residues. The DNA of the CDR3 is TGTGCCAGCAGTACCGGGGGCGAAGGCTACACCTTC. This encodes CASSTGGEGYTF.

In this sample, this clone turned up a few times. V is TRBV7-2 and J is TRBJ2-7; D not certain. CDR1 SGHTA and CDR2 FQGNSA come from the germline V gene. The CDR3 runs to 15 residues. The V and J ends lost 0 bases and 0 bases respectively, with 9 bases between them. In DNA form, the CDR3 reads TGTGCCAGCAGCTTAGCCCCGGTAAGCTCCTACGAGCAGTACTTC. Its translation is CASSLAPVSSYEQYF.

The chain couples TRBV6-4 to TRBJ1-2, with unresolved D. CDR1 and CDR2 (germline): MRHNA, SNTAGT. Trimming removed 6 bases from V and 4 bases from J, with 12 bases in between. This CDR3 region has 13 residues. CDR3 coding DNA: TGTGCCAGCAGACCCGGGCCCGCCTATGGCTACACCTTC. Its translation is CASRPGPAYGYTF.

With regard to this clone: The sample carries other DNA sequences with the same CDR3. The chain joins TRBV18 to TRBJ1-3, with TRBD1 as a possible D gene (6 bases). The CDR3 is made up of 17 amino acids. V was cut by 6 bases and J by 0 bases, with 18 bases left in between. Per the germline V gene, CDR1 is KGHSH and CDR2 is LQKENI. For the CDR3, the DNA is TGTGCCAGCTCTTTGACATCAGGGGACCCCTCTGGAAACACCATATATTTT. Its translation is CASSLTSGDPSGNTIYF. The full variable domain, rest sourced from reference TRBV18 and TRBJ1-3, is NAGVMQNPRHLVRRRGQEARLRCSPMKGHSHVYWYRQLPEEGLKFMVYLQKENIIDESGMPKERFSAEFPKEGPSILRIQQVVRGDSAAYFCASSLTSGDPSGNTIYFGEGSWLTVV.

The V and J genes are TRBV5-1 and TRBJ2-6; a possible D gene is TRBD1 (6 bases). In germline, CDR1 is SGHRS, CDR2 YFSETQ. The CDR3 is 17 residues long. Deletions cut 1 base from V and 0 bases from J, with 11 bases between. CDR3 coding DNA: TGCGCCAGCAGCTTGTGGGGGCTCCTCTCTGGGGCCAACGTCCTGACTTTC. Its protein is CASSLWGLLSGANVLTF.

V is TRBV19 and J is TRBJ1-2; D unclear. Trimming pared 5 bases from V and 7 bases from J, leaving 20 bases between. The CDR3 has 15 residues. The germline V gene has CDR1 LNHDA and CDR2 SQIVND (reference sequence). CDR3 sequence reads: CASSPNPYGSVGYTF. Written as DNA, the CDR3 is TGTGCCAGTAGTCCCAACCCCTATGGGTCGGTTGGCTACACCTTC.

This clone has a handful of counts. The CDR3 is CASSLWGRGLYNSPLHF. CDR3 DNA: TGTGCCAGCAGTTTATGGGGCAGGGGGCTCTATAATTCACCCCTCCACTTT. V and J are TRBV27 and TRBJ1-6; 8 bases match TRBD1. From germline, CDR1 is MNHEY and CDR2 SMNVEV (reference sequence). The CDR3 has 17 residues. Trimming took 1 base from V and 3 from J; bases not matched to a gene: 5.

The V gene is TRBV11-3, the J gene TRBJ2-1; TRBD2 matches 9 bases. Germline V gene lookup returns CDR1 SGHNT and CDR2 YENEEA. Losses at the gene ends were 0 bases for V and 1 base for J; bases not matched to a gene: 7. The CDR3 has 18 amino acids. The chain's CDR3 is CASSLEVSGGSSYNEQFF. The CDR3 DNA follows: TGTGCCAGCAGCTTAGAGGTTAGCGGGGGCTCTTCCTACAATGAGCAGTTCTTC.

The chain recombines TRBV28 with TRBJ2-5; D unresolved. CDR3 length equals 13 residues. Trimming shortened V by 2 bases and J by 5 bases, and 9 bases separated the two germline ends. CDR1 and CDR2 (germline): MDHEN, SYDVKM. The CDR3 is CASSLVAWETQYF. In DNA, the CDR3 is TGTGCCAGCAGTTTAGTCGCCTGGGAGACCCAGTACTTC. Full variable domain (rest looked up from reference TRBV28 and TRBJ2-5): DVKVTQSSRYLVKRTGEKVFLECVQDMDHENMFWYRQDPGLGLRLIYFSYDVKMKEKGDIPEGYSVSREKKERFSLILESASTNQTSMYLCASSLVAWETQYFGPGTRLLVL.

The J gene is TRBJ1-2, the V gene TRBV7-2; D perhaps matches TRBD1 (6 bases). Between the trimmed V and J ends, which lost 7 bases and 1 base, there was a span of 13 bases. From germline, CDR1 is SGHTA and CDR2 FQGNSA. The CDR3 spans 14 residues. The CDR3 region is CASTPGRGNYGYTF. The CDR3 DNA follows: TGTGCCAGCACCCCGGGCAGGGGTAACTATGGCTACACCTTC.

This clone was recorded only once. The chain links TRBV18 to TRBJ2-1; unclear D gene. This CDR3 is 15 amino acids long. CDR1 KGHSH and CDR2 LQKENI come from the germline V gene. The germline V and J ends were trimmed by 3 bases and 0 bases, with 9 bases remaining between them. The CDR3 nucleotides are TGTGCCAGCTCACCTCGGGTGACCTCCTACAATGAGCAGTTCTTC. Protein sequence: CASSPRVTSYNEQFF.

A single count supports this clone. The V call is TRBV9, the J call TRBJ2-1, with TRBD1 identical over 7 bases. The V segment lost 1 base and the J segment 0 bases; nucleotides outside the gene matches: 4. The CDR3 consists of 16 residues. Germline assignment: CDR1 SGDLS and CDR2 YYNGEE. CDR3 amino acids: CASSVLEGASYNEQFF. Here the CDR3 DNA reads TGTGCCAGCAGCGTACTCGAGGGGGCCTCCTACAATGAGCAGTTCTTC.

J is TRBJ2-5 and V is TRBV5-4; no reliable D call. This CDR3 is 18 amino acids long. The germline V gene encodes CDR1 SGHNT and CDR2 YYREEE (reference sequence). The V end was cut by 4 bases, the J end by 5 bases, with 27 bases between. Here the CDR3 DNA reads TGTGCCAGCAGCCTACGGTCAGGCCCCCCGCGGCAGTGGGAGACCCAGTACTTC. This translates into CASSLRSGPPRQWETQYF.

The V and J genes are TRBV7-9 and TRBJ2-7; D is unclear. The CDR3 runs 14 residues. CDR1 is SEHNR and CDR2 is FQNEAQ in the germline V gene (reference sequence). V shed 5 bases and J shed 1 base, with 12 bases lying between them. The CDR3 nucleotides are TGTGCCAGCAGCACTATCGGCAGGTCCTACGAGCAGTACTTC. It is translated as CASSTIGRSYEQYF.